This TCR beta chain was sequenced for a study of breast tumors, draining lymph nodes, adjacent tissues. Regarding the study as a whole: That most tumor T cells come from lymph nodes remained unproven. Compared with basal-like, luminal-like tumors shared significantly more repertoire with nontumor tissue. Compared with lymph nodes, tumors were less diverse; compared with nontumor tissue, more.

Samples came from axillary lymph nodes draining the breast cancer. TCRdb analysed the multiplex PCR reads with MiXCR anew, one entry per CDR3 protein. The sample has 150,000 to 200,000 distinct CDR3 sequences; 30% to 35% are singletons. This clonotype was seen at least ten times. Antigen: not known. In germline, CDR1 is SGDLS, CDR2 YYNGEE. The CDR3 length is 16 residues. Trimming took off 2 bases at V and 2 bases at J, with 14 bases between the two ends. This receptor was obtained from a female donor with breast cancer. Some clones in this sample may be carry-over from other donors' samples. J is TRBJ2-1 and V is TRBV9; the D gene is possibly TRBD1 (6 bases). Sequenced material: axillary lymph node tissue. The CDR3 protein is CASSVFSTGTYNEQFF. CDR3 nucleotides: TGTGCCAGCAGCGTGTTCTCGACAGGAACCTACAATGAGCAGTTCTTC.